The 18 T cell receptor beta chains below were found in one sample sequenced in a study of T cell changes during pregnancy in multiple sclerosis. Measured with immunoSEQ multiplex PCR; TCRdb has only the in-frame clones, and not every one. The sample contains 60,000 to 70,000 clones, 90% to 95% of which appear only once. The sequencing here drew on peripheral blood, taken in the third trimester of pregnancy. The receptors here all came from a female donor in good health, enrolled as a control in a pregnancy study.

The chain combines TRBV7-6 with TRBJ2-7; 7 bases fit TRBD1. This CDR3 is 12 amino acids long. V gave up 6 bases and J gave up 6 bases; unmatched junction bases: 5. In germline, CDR1 is SGHVS, CDR2 FNYEAQ. In DNA form, the CDR3 reads TGTGCCAGCAGATCCACAGGGGCCGAGCAGTACTTC. Its protein is CASRSTGAEQYF.

The chain recombines TRBV19 with TRBJ1-5; D not certain. V dropped 1 base and J dropped 4 bases, with 11 bases sitting between them. Germline V gene sequence: CDR1 LNHDA, CDR2 SQIVND (reference sequence). This CDR3 has 15 residues. CDR3 nucleotides: TGTGCCAGTAGTATAGTGGGGAGTAATAATCAGCCCCAGCATTTT. Its translation is CASSIVGSNNQPQHF.

This chain links TRBV9 with TRBJ2-1, with 10 bases that match TRBD2. The CDR3 is 21 amino acids. J lost 0 bases, V lost 0 bases, and 15 bases had no gene match. Germline V gene lookup returns CDR1 SGDLS and CDR2 YYNGEE. The CDR3 bases are TGTGCCAGCAGCGTAGCTTTGAGGGGGATAGCGGGGGGCCACTCCTACAATGAGCAGTTCTTC. It yields the protein CASSVALRGIAGGHSYNEQFF. The full variable domain, its missing parts supplied by reference TRBV9 and TRBJ2-1, is DSGVTQTPKHLITATGQRVTLRCSPRSGDLSVYWYQQSLDQGLQFLIQYYNGEERAKGNILERFSAQQFPDLHSELNLSSLELGDSALYFCASSVALRGIAGGHSYNEQFFGPGTRLTVL.

The V and J genes are TRBV7-9 and TRBJ2-3; 8 bases are shared with TRBD1. The length of the CDR3 is 14 residues. J lost 4 bases, V lost 5 bases, and 5 bases had no gene match. In germline, CDR1 is SEHNR, CDR2 FQNEAQ (reference sequence). In nucleotides, the CDR3 is TGTGCCAGCAGCCAGGGGGCAGCTGCAGATACGCAGTATTTT. This gives the protein CASSQGAAADTQYF.

V is TRBV13 and J is TRBJ2-7, with D perhaps matching TRBD1 (6 bases). CDR1 PRHDT and CDR2 FYEKMQ come from the germline V gene (reference sequence). V lost 5 bases and J lost 0, with 26 bases in between. The CDR3 consists of 19 residues. The CDR3, as DNA: TGTGCCAGCAGCCAGCAGGTGGGACATTCAATCCTGAGCTCCTACGAGCAGTACTTC. Its protein is CASSQQVGHSILSSYEQYF. The full variable domain, rest sourced from reference TRBV13 and TRBJ2-7, is AAGVIQSPRHLIKEKRETATLKCYPIPRHDTVYWYQQGPGQDPQFLISFYEKMQSDKGSIPDRFSAQQFSDYHSELNMSSLELGDSALYFCASSQQVGHSILSSYEQYFGPGTRLTVT.

V gene TRBV28 combines with J gene TRBJ1-6, with TRBD1 as a possible D gene (6 bases). The CDR3 extends over 15 amino acids. V lost 4 bases and J lost 6, with 13 bases in between. Germline CDR1 is MDHEN and CDR2 is SYDVKM. CDR3 residues: CASSSLQGPNSPLHF. The CDR3 DNA reads as TGTGCCAGCAGTTCCCTGCAGGGGCCTAATTCACCCCTCCACTTT.

The rearrangement joins TRBV30 to TRBJ1-5; 8 bases map to TRBD1. Germline trimming cut 3 bases from V and 6 bases from J; bases unmatched to any gene: 4. Germline CDR1 reads GTSNPN; CDR2 reads SVGIG (reference sequence). The CDR3 is 13 residues long. Here the CDR3 DNA reads TGTGCCTGGAGGGGACAGGAGTCTCAGCCCCAGCATTTT. This codes for CAWRGQESQPQHF.

In regard to this clone: A junction end diverges from the germline sequence, so it may reflect a read error. The CDR3 region is CASSLSGTSGKRRLF. The DNA of the CDR3 is TGTGCCAGCAGCCTGTCCGGGACTAGCGGGAAAAGGCGGCTTTTC. The J gene is TRBJ2-7, the V gene TRBV7-2; TRBD2 agrees at 13 bases. The CDR3 is 15 residues long. Looked up from germline, CDR1 is SGHTA and CDR2 is FQGNSA.

The sample holds one count of this clone. The chain recombines TRBV27 with TRBJ2-1; 10 bases line up with TRBD2. V shed 3 bases and J 6 bases; nucleotides not matched to a gene: 5. CDR1 is MNHEY and CDR2 is SMNVEV in the germline V gene (reference sequence). This CDR3 is 15 amino acids long. As DNA, the CDR3 is TGTGCCAGCAGTTTGAGACTAGCGGGCACCAATGAGCAGTTCTTC. Residues: CASSLRLAGTNEQFF.

The chain employs TRBV4-1 and TRBJ2-7; D gene uncertain. The germline V and J ends were trimmed by 1 base and 1 base, with 5 bases remaining between them. CDR3 size: 13 residues. CDR1 is MGHRA, CDR2 YSYEKL, per germline. CDR3 bases: TGCGCCAGCAGCCAAGTTAGTTCCTACGAGCAGTACTTC. Its translation: CASSQVSSYEQYF.

The CDR3 sequence is CASSSGGEQYF. The DNA of the CDR3 is TGTGCCAGCAGCTCGGGGGGGGAGCAGTACTTC. The gene calls are TRBV6-5 and TRBJ2-7, with TRBD2 matching over 8 bases. From germline, CDR1 is MNHEY and CDR2 SVGAGI. The junction had 2 bases not matched to a gene; V was cut back by 6 bases and J by 7 bases. This CDR3 is built from 11 residues.

The chain employs TRBV19 and TRBJ1-1; TRBD1 matches 7 bases. With 2 bases clipped from V and 8 bases from J, the junction kept 2 bases outside the gene matches. The CDR3 is 12 amino acids. The germline CDR1 and CDR2 sequences are LNHDA and SQIVND (reference sequence). In DNA form, the CDR3 reads TGTGCCAGTAGTATATCACAGGGGGAAGCTTTCTTT. It translates to CASSISQGEAFF.

The chain links TRBV7-2 to TRBJ1-5; possible D gene TRBD1, 5 bases. In germline, CDR1 is SGHTA, CDR2 FQGNSA. V was pared by 1 base and J by 4 bases, with 11 bases between. This CDR3 is 15 amino acids long. CDR3 DNA sequence: TGTGCCAGCAGCTTAGAAGGGGTGTGGAATCAGCCCCAGCATTTT. This translates into CASSLEGVWNQPQHF.

The chain employs TRBV7-9 and TRBJ2-7; D is uncertain. The CDR3 runs to 13 residues. Deletions cut 5 bases from V and 5 bases from J, with 13 bases between. Germline assignment: CDR1 SEHNR and CDR2 FQNEAQ (reference sequence). This CDR3 is CASSPVSVDEQYF. CDR3 sequence (DNA): TGTGCCAGCAGCCCCGTAAGCGTAGACGAGCAGTACTTC.

The chain has TRBV29-1 and TRBJ2-7, with a tentative D call TRBD1 (6 bases). Germline-derived CDR1 and CDR2 are SQVTM and ANQGSEA. This CDR3 has 12 amino acids. V was cut by 6 bases and J by 7 bases, with 16 bases left in between. CDR3 sequence reads: CSVIFQGREQYF. The CDR3 nucleotides are TGCAGCGTCATATTCCAGGGGAGAGAGCAGTACTTC.

The chain employs TRBV6-1 and TRBJ2-2; 8 bases map to TRBD1. Germline CDR1 MNHNS, CDR2 SASEGT. J lost 5 bases, V lost 5 bases, and 4 bases had no gene match. This CDR3 is built from 14 residues. CDR3 protein: CASSLQGDTGELFF. CDR3 bases: TGTGCCAGCAGTCTACAGGGGGATACCGGGGAGCTGTTTTTT.

The rearrangement uses TRBV27 and TRBJ1-3; D is undetermined. The CDR3 totals 13 residues. Trimming pared 2 bases from V and 4 bases from J, leaving 6 bases between. Germline CDR1 is MNHEY and CDR2 is SMNVEV (reference sequence). CDR3 DNA: TGTGCCAGCAGTTTAAGGGAGGGAAACACCATATATTTT. Translating it yields CASSLREGNTIYF.

This clone appeared a single time. This sequence joins TRBV28 and TRBJ1-3; possible D gene TRBD1, 6 bases. Between the trimmed V and J ends, which lost 3 bases and 5 bases, there was a span of 11 bases. CDR1 MDHEN and CDR2 SYDVKM come from the germline V gene. The CDR3 sequence is 14 residues long. CDR3 region: CASSFTGIRNTIYF. The CDR3 nucleotides are TGTGCCAGCAGTTTCACAGGGATTCGAAACACCATATATTTT.